Below, 18 T cell receptor beta chains from the same sample are listed, as sequenced in a study of regulatory T cells in long-lasting Graves disease. For TCR beta, libraries came from iRepertoire HTBI primers and Arm-PCR of CDR3 regions. TCRdb redid the calling of the multiplex PCR reads with MiXCR, one entry per CDR3 protein. The data hold some 600,000 distinct CDR3 sequences, with more than 15% observed a single time. Documented time point: newly diagnosed GD, antithyroid drugs for less than 3 months. RNA isolated from PBMCs was used to make the TCR library. This same sample was also part of a study on T cells in Graves' hyperthyroidism and ophthalmopathy.

The material sequenced was peripheral blood mononuclear cells (PBMCs), taken at new diagnosis, from a patient treated with antithyroid drugs. The receptor set was obtained from a man between 18 and 29 years old with Graves disease.

The chain couples TRBV13 to TRBJ2-5, with TRBD2 identical over 14 bases. V gave up 4 bases and J gave up 4 bases; unmatched junction bases: 8. The germline V gene has CDR1 PRHDT and CDR2 FYEKMQ (reference sequence). The CDR3 has 17 residues. CDR3 sequence reads: CASSSGLAGAGGETQYF. The DNA of the CDR3 is TGTGCCAGCAGCTCGGGACTAGCGGGAGCGGGGGGAGAGACCCAGTACTTC.

This clonotype has at least ten counts. The rearrangement links TRBV6-2 or TRBV6-3 to TRBJ2-5; D remains unclear. The CDR3 has 15 residues. V shed 0 bases and J shed 1 base, with 9 bases lying between them. CDR1 and CDR2 (germline): MNHEY, SVGEGT. The CDR3 spells CASSYSRVGQETQYF. CDR3 in DNA: TGTGCCAGCAGTTACTCTCGGGTGGGCCAAGAGACCCAGTACTTC.

The rearrangement uses TRBV20-1 and TRBJ1-3, with 7 bases that match TRBD1. After removal of 3 bases from V and 2 bases from J, the junction contained 22 bases not matched to a gene. CDR3 length: 20 amino acids. CDR1 is DFQATT and CDR2 is SNEGSKA in the germline V gene (reference sequence). DNA for the CDR3: TGCAGTGCTAGGGCCGACGATATGACAAATACAGGGGCGCCTGGAAACACCATATATTTT. Residues: CSARADDMTNTGAPGNTIYF.

The chain carries TRBV6-1 and TRBJ2-5; D perhaps matches TRBD1 (6 bases). V was clipped by 6 bases and J by 0 bases, with 17 bases between them. The germline CDR1 and CDR2 sequences are MNHNS and SASEGT. CDR3 length: 16 amino acids. CDR3 DNA sequence: TGTGCCAGCAGGCCGGGACACCAAAATTACCAAGAGACCCAGTACTTC. The encoded protein is CASRPGHQNYQETQYF.

This rearrangement joins TRBV11-2 to TRBJ2-1, with 12 bases lining up with TRBD2. V gave up 5 bases and J gave up 6 bases; unmatched junction bases: 5. Germline loops: CDR1 SGHAT, CDR2 FQNNGV. The length of the CDR3 is 15 residues. Here the CDR3 DNA reads TGTGCCAGCAGCCGCGTACTAGCGGGAGGCAATGAGCAGTTCTTC. As protein: CASSRVLAGGNEQFF.

This clonotype has just a few counts. The chain uses TRBV5-1 and TRBJ2-1, with a weak D call TRBD2 (5 bases). Germline assignment: CDR1 SGHRS and CDR2 YFSETQ. Deletions cut 4 bases from V and 9 bases from J, with 14 bases between. This CDR3 has 13 residues. CDR3 DNA sequence: TGCGCCAGCAGCCTCCTTGAGCGGCCTGAGCAGTTCTTC. Its translation: CASSLLERPEQFF.

There are many counts of this clonotype. The chain recombines TRBV12-3 or TRBV12-4 with TRBJ2-5, with 12 bases fitting TRBD1. The CDR3 is 15 amino acids. The V segment lost 7 bases and the J segment 5 bases; nucleotides outside the gene matches: 8. CDR3 DNA sequence: TGTGCCAGCACCTTGGGACAGGGGGCAGGGGAGACCCAGTACTTC. It encodes CASTLGQGAGETQYF.

The table lists this clonotype with many counts. The chain joins TRBV5-1 to TRBJ1-1, with 7 bases that match TRBD1. V shed 0 bases, J shed 6 bases, and the junction held 5 bases outside the gene matches. Germline V gene lookup returns CDR1 SGHRS and CDR2 YFSETQ. There are 14 residues in the CDR3. The CDR3 protein is CASSLAPGTAEAFF. The CDR3 bases are TGCGCCAGCAGCTTGGCCCCAGGGACAGCTGAAGCTTTCTTT. Together with reference TRBV5-1 and TRBJ1-1, the CDR3 gives the full variable domain: KAGVTQTPRYLIKTRGQQVTLSCSPISGHRSVSWYQQTPGQGLQFLFEYFSETQRNKGNFPGRFSGRQFSNSRSEMNVSTLELGDSALYLCASSLAPGTAEAFFGQGTRLTVV.

Many counts were recorded for this clonotype. The DNA for the CDR3 is TGTGCCAGTAGGGCGAGGGACAGGGGAAAGGATAACTATGGCTACACCTTC. This sequence encodes CASRARDRGKDNYGYTF. J is TRBJ1-2 and V is TRBV19; 10 positions agree with TRBD1. The CDR3 extends over 17 amino acids. The germline CDR1 and CDR2 sequences are LNHDA and SQIVND (reference sequence). Germline trimming cut 6 bases from V and 1 base from J; bases unmatched to any gene: 11.

In its sample, this clonotype was seen many times. The CDR3 loop is CASVKGSASYNEQFF. For the CDR3, the DNA is TGTGCCAGCGTCAAAGGGTCTGCCTCCTACAATGAGCAGTTCTTC. The V gene is TRBV7-6, the J gene TRBJ2-1, with unresolved D. V lost 8 bases to trimming and J lost 0 bases, with 14 bases between them. The CDR3 has 15 residues. Germline values: CDR1 SGHVS, CDR2 FNYEAQ.

This clonotype was counted at least ten times. The chain combines TRBV5-1 with TRBJ1-1, with a possible D match to TRBD1 (6 bases). Germline CDR1 reads SGHRS; CDR2 reads YFSETQ. The CDR3 runs 16 residues. V shed 4 bases and J shed 4 bases, with 20 bases lying between them. For the CDR3, the DNA is TGCGCCAGCAGCGTAGCCCCAGGGGAAAAGGGCACTGAAGCTTTCTTT. Translation gives CASSVAPGEKGTEAFF. Complete variable domain (other parts from reference TRBV5-1 and TRBJ1-1): KAGVTQTPRYLIKTRGQQVTLSCSPISGHRSVSWYQQTPGQGLQFLFEYFSETQRNKGNFPGRFSGRQFSNSRSEMNVSTLELGDSALYLCASSVAPGEKGTEAFFGQGTRLTVV.

The sample holds a few counts of this clonotype. The rearrangement joins TRBV4-2 to TRBJ1-5; no reliable D call. V gave up 0 bases and J gave up 5 bases, with 11 bases separating them. From germline, CDR1 is LGHNA and CDR2 YNFKEQ. The CDR3 consists of 15 residues. The CDR3 reads CASSQDTAVDQPQHF. The DNA for the CDR3 is TGTGCCAGCAGCCAAGATACAGCAGTGGATCAGCCCCAGCATTTT.

Note on this clonotype: The CDR3 ends on some other residue instead of the conserved phenylalanine or tryptophan, so this is likely a read error. This chain uses TRBV18 with TRBJ2-1; 12 bases map to TRBD2. Germline V gives CDR1 KGHSH, CDR2 LQKENI. V lost 2 bases to trimming and J lost 4 bases; unmatched junction nucleotides: 3. The CDR3 spans 16 residues. CDR3 nucleotide sequence: TGTGCCAGCTCACCAGGGACTAGCGGGTATTACAATGAGCAGTTCCTC. Translated: CASSPGTSGYYNEQFL.

This clonotype appeared many times. The CDR3 coding sequence is TGTGCCAGCAGCACCTACGGGGGCTCCTACAATGAGCAGTTCTTC. This translates into CASSTYGGSYNEQFF. The gene calls are TRBV27 and TRBJ2-1; D possibly corresponds to TRBD2 (6 bases). V shed 6 bases and J shed 0 bases, with 12 bases lying between them. The CDR3 totals 15 residues. Germline-derived CDR1 and CDR2 are MNHEY and SMNVEV (reference sequence).

On this clonotype: A much larger clone differs by one base, so this may be a read error. This chain connects TRBV4-2 to TRBJ2-1, with 13 bases identical to TRBD2. V dropped 1 base and J dropped 6; count of bases not matched to a gene: 0. The length of the CDR3 is 15 residues. Germline values: CDR1 LGHNA, CDR2 YNFKEQ. Here the CDR3 DNA reads TGTGCCAGCAGCCAAGGACTAGCGGGAGGCAATGAGCAGTTCTTC. This sequence encodes CASSQGLAGGNEQFF.

The chain joins TRBV4-1 to TRBJ2-3; D gene uncertain. The length of the CDR3 is 14 residues. Germline values: CDR1 MGHRA, CDR2 YSYEKL. V gave up 0 bases and J gave up 0 bases, with 4 bases separating them. The CDR3 loop reads CASSQDPSTDTQYF. DNA for the CDR3: TGCGCCAGCAGCCAAGATCCTAGCACAGATACGCAGTATTTT.

The chain uses TRBV29-1 and TRBJ2-1, with D possibly TRBD2 on 6 matching bases. Trimming left V 0 bases short and J 5 bases short, with 14 bases between. The germline CDR1 and CDR2 sequences are SQVTM and ANQGSEA. The length of the CDR3 is 15 residues. In nucleotides, the CDR3 is TGCAGCGTTGAAGATCGGGCGGGAATCCACAATGAGCAGTTCTTC. This translates into CSVEDRAGIHNEQFF.

This clonotype was detected a few times. This chain joins TRBV30 and TRBJ1-3; D gene ambiguous. V gave up 7 bases and J gave up 4 bases, with 14 bases separating them. The CDR3 is made up of 13 amino acids. The V gene's germline CDR1 is GTSNPN and CDR2 SVGIG (reference sequence). Here the CDR3 reads CASDWELGNTIYF. The CDR3 DNA reads TGTGCCTCGGACTGGGAGTTAGGAAACACCATATATTTT.